This T cell receptor beta chain was found in a study of cytomegalovirus exposure and HLA in healthy donors. Study at large: In an early release, HLA-typed donors contributed approximately 80 million unique TCR sequences. Most donors, more than 80% of a few hundred genotyped, fell in the Caucasian-associated ancestry cluster.

Concerning this clone itself: Its antigen is not known.

Primers: 60 Vbeta forward and 13 Jbeta reverse. Some clones are missing from TCRdb's copy, which holds only in-frame ones; the method was immunoSEQ multiplex PCR. The sample holds around 88,000 clones. Findings of the study overall: Apart from CMV serostatus, no immune exposure information was available. Accurate prediction of HLA-A and HLA-B alleles (for most subjects) was reportedly achieved from TCR beta sequences.

The V end was cut by 1 base, the J end by 0 bases, with 15 bases between. This CDR3 contains 17 residues. Per germline, CDR1 LNHDA and CDR2 SQIVND (reference sequence). The V and J genes are TRBV19 and TRBJ1-1; no clear D gene. The receptor was derived from a girl aged 10-17 years in good health and CMV-seropositive. Sequencing used PBMCs. The CDR3 coding sequence is TGTGCCAGTAGTATAGGAAGTGCGGTACGGATGAACACTGAAGCTTTCTTT. It codes for CASSIGSAVRMNTEAFF.